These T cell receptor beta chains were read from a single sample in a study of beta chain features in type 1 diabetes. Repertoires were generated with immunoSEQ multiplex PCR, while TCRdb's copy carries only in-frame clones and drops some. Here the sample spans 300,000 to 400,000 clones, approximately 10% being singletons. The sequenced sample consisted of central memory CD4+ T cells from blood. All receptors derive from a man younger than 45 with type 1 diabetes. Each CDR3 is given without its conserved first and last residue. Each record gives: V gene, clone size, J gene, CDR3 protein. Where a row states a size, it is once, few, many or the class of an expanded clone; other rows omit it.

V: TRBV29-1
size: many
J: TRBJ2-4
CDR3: SASQGGDIQY

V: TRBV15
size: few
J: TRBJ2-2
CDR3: ATSRDHFQGYTGELF

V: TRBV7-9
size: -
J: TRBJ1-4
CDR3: ASSLFLSGGAGNEKLF

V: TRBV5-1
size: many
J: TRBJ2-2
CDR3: ASSLESGGTGELF

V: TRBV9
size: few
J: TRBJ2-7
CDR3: ASSPQPTGRLSYEQY

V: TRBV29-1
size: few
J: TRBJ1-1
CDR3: SVEQGTRTEAF

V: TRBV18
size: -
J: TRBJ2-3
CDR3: ASSPPLADTQY

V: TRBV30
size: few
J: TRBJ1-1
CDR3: AWSFVRLGGRINEAF

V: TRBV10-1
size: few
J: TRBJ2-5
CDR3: ASSAGGFQETQY

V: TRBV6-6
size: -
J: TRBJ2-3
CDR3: ASSQLAETDTQY

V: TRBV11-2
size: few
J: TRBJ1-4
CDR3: ASSQDGAEKLF

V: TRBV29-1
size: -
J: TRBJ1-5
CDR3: SVTTGGASTQPQH

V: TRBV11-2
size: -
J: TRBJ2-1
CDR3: ASSLIGLAVTEQF

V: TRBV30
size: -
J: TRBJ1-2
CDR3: AGQFWDGPFST

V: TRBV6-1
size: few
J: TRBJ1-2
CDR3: ASSEERGANYGYT

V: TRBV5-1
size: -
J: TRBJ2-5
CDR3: ASSRDRGEETQY

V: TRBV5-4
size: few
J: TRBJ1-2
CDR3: ASSPGGAEQSYGYT

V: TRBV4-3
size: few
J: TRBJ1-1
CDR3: ASSPGGARTEAF

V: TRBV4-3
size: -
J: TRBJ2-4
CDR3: ASSQGRAPGLYNKNIQY

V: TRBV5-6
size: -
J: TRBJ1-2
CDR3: ASSQVNYGYT

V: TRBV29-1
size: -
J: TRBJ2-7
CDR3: SAGTGGDEQY

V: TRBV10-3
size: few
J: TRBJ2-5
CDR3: ATRTSGDQETQY

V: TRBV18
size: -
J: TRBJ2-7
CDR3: ASSPRQRAYEQY

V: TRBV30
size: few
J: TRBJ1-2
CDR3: AWRLGISQDYGYT

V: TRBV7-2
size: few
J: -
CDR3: ASSNPQETQY

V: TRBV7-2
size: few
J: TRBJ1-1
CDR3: ASSGTGGKGEAF

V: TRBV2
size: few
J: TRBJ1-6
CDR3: ASSGQGGRSPLH

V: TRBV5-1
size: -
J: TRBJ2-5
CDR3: ASSLGQPQETQY

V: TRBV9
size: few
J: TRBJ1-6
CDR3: ASSGGQGIGSPLH

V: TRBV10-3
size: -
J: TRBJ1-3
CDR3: AISVGESSGNTIY

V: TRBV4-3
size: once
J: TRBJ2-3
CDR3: ASSQDERGRATDTQY

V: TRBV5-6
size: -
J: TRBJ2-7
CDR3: ASSLFSGATYEQY

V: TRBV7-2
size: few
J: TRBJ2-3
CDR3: ASSLGTSGPQY

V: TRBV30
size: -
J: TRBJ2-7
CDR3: AWKGGTAYEQY

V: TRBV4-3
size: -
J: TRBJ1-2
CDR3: ASSRRSGGGYT

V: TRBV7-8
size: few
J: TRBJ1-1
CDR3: ASSLVVGNTEAF

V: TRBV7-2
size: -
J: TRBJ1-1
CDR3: ASSLAGDTEAF

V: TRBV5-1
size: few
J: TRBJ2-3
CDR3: ASSLGLDLDTQY

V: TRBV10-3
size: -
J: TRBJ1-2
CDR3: AISESNRKDYGYT

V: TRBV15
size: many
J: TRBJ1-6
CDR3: ATSREGTGYSPLH

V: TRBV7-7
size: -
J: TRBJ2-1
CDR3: ASSPPGGDYNEQF

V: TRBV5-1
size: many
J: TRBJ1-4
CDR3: ASSLVLGTEGEKLF

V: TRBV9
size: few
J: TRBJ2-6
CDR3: ASSVVRANGANVLT

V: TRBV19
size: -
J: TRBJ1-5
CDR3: ASRGQGYQPQH

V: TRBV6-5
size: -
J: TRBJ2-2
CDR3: ASSDRGPGELF

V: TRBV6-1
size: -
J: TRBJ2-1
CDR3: ASSGAAARSYNEQF

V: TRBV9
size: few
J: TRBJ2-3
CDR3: ASSRGLTTVGDTQY

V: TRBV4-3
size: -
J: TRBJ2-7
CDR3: ASSQGSSGGIAYEQY

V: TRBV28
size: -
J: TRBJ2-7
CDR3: ASRLPQGSYEQY